These 13 T cell receptor beta chains share one sample of origin, sequenced in a study of T-cell memory formation after mild COVID-19. TCRdb recomputed calls from the 5' RACE reads with MiXCR, one row per CDR3 protein. The sample yields 180,000 or so distinct CDR3 sequences, roughly 11% seen once. Sequenced material: PBMCs or a T cell subset sorted from them (not recorded which). Receptor source: a man aged 18 to 30 who had mild COVID-19 (a few samples of this study predate the infection). Cell type and time point are not known.

The chain is built from TRBV28 and TRBJ1-2; D ambiguous. V was shortened by 8 bases and J by 4 bases, with 11 bases between the two germline ends. From germline, CDR1 is MDHEN and CDR2 SYDVKM. The CDR3 runs to 12 residues. The CDR3 spells CASQNVGYGYTF. CDR3 DNA sequence: TGTGCCAGCCAAAACGTGGGCTATGGCTACACCTTC.

The rearrangement uses TRBV18 and TRBJ2-7; the D gene could be TRBD1 or TRBD2 (5 bases each). The V end was cut by 6 bases, the J end by 2 bases, with 11 bases between. Germline V lookup: CDR1 KGHSH, CDR2 LQKENI. CDR3 length: 13 residues. CDR3 sequence (DNA): TGTGCCAGCTCGCCCAGGGAGACCTACGAGCAGTACGTC. Residues: CASSPRETYEQYV.

The chain carries TRBV5-1 and TRBJ1-1; 10 positions match TRBD1. The CDR3 totals 15 residues. CDR1 and CDR2 (germline): SGHRS, YFSETQ. After removal of 4 bases from V and 0 bases from J, the junction contained 3 bases not matched to a gene. The CDR3 sequence: CASSQDRGMNTEAFF. The CDR3 DNA is TGCGCCAGCAGCCAGGACAGGGGGATGAACACTGAAGCTTTCTTT.

This clonotype appeared a few times. The rearrangement joins TRBV6-6 to TRBJ2-7, with TRBD2 as a possible D gene (6 bases). This CDR3 is built from 14 residues. V shed 6 bases and J shed 2 bases, with 14 bases lying between them. Germline CDR1 and CDR2: MNHNY and SVGAGI (reference sequence). DNA for the CDR3: TGTGCCAGCAGCCTGGGGGGTGCCCCCTACGAGCAGTACTTC. It is translated as CASSLGGAPYEQYF.

This clonotype was counted only a few times. The V gene is TRBV12-3 or TRBV12-4, the J gene TRBJ1-1, with TRBD1 identical over 8 bases. The CDR3 extends over 14 amino acids. Unmatched junction bases numbered 3, after V lost 2 bases and J lost 4 bases. The CDR3 reads CASSLQGAATEAFF. For the CDR3, the DNA is TGTGCCAGCAGTTTACAGGGGGCGGCCACTGAAGCTTTCTTT.

This clonotype was detected many times. The chain employs TRBV29-1 and TRBJ2-4; D is perhaps TRBD1 or TRBD2 (5 bases each). This CDR3 region has 16 residues. V was cut by 2 bases and J by 0 bases, with 14 bases left in between. Germline V gene data show CDR1 as SQVTM and CDR2 as ANQGSEA. The CDR3 DNA sequence: TGCAGCGTTGAAAGGTACGGGGACCGAGCCAAAAACATTCAGTACTTC. Protein: CSVERYGDRAKNIQYF.

CDR3 in DNA: TGTGCCAGCAGTGAATGGTCTCCTGGGTCCTACGAGCAGTACGTC. Protein sequence: CASSEWSPGSYEQYV. This chain links TRBV25-1 with TRBJ2-7; no clear D gene. The ends were cut back, 1 base at V and 1 base at J, with 11 bases in the middle. The CDR3 runs 15 residues. Germline CDR1 is MGHDK and CDR2 is SYGVNS.

This clonotype showed up just a few times. The chain has TRBV7-8 and TRBJ2-1; a possible D gene is TRBD1 (5 bases). Trimming pared 5 bases from V and 6 bases from J, leaving 20 bases between. CDR3 size: 16 residues. Per the germline V gene, CDR1 is SGHVS and CDR2 is FQNEAQ. The DNA of the CDR3 is TGTGCCAGCAGCGACCTTCGGGCAGGGATCGGCAATGAGCAGTTCTTC. Its translation: CASSDLRAGIGNEQFF.

This chain joins TRBV19 and TRBJ1-5; D uncertain. Germline V gene lookup returns CDR1 LNHDA and CDR2 SQIVND (reference sequence). V was pared by 10 bases and J by 7 bases, with 17 bases between. There are 13 residues in the CDR3. CDR3 in amino acids: CATSGGPWQPQHF. In DNA form, the CDR3 reads TGTGCCACCTCCGGCGGCCCGTGGCAGCCCCAGCATTTT.

This clonotype was observed many times. This sequence joins TRBV30 and TRBJ2-3; TRBD1 agrees at 7 bases. The CDR3 extends over 15 amino acids. J was trimmed by 2 bases and V by 2 bases; bases with no gene match: 7. In germline, CDR1 is GTSNPN, CDR2 SVGIG (reference sequence). The DNA of the CDR3 is TGTGCCTGGAGTCACGGGACAGCTAACACAGATACGCAGTATTTT. It codes for CAWSHGTANTDTQYF.

This clonotype was seen ten or more times. The chain couples TRBV14 to TRBJ1-1, with D possibly TRBD1 on 6 matching bases. Germline assignment: CDR1 SGHDN and CDR2 FVKESK. This CDR3 has 14 residues. The V gene lost 4 bases and the J gene lost 4 bases, with 13 bases spanning the gap. Here the CDR3 reads CASSPIQGPTEAFF. CDR3 DNA sequence: TGTGCCAGCAGCCCAATCCAGGGGCCCACTGAAGCTTTCTTT.

There are many counts of this clonotype. The chain has TRBV7-9 and TRBJ2-3, with 14 bases fitting TRBD2. CDR1 and CDR2 from the germline V gene are SEHNR and FQNEAQ (reference sequence). The CDR3 is 17 residues long. V lost 5 bases and J lost 5; bases outside the gene matches: 9. CDR3 loop: CASSPPGLAGGRDTQYF. For the CDR3, the DNA is TGTGCCAGCAGCCCGCCTGGACTAGCGGGGGGAAGAGATACGCAGTATTTT.

In its sample, this clonotype was seen many times. V gene TRBV7-2 combines with J gene TRBJ2-4, with D possibly being TRBD1 (6 bases). CDR1 is SGHTA and CDR2 is FQGNSA in the germline V gene. The ends were cut back, 0 bases at V and 8 bases at J, with 11 bases in the middle. The CDR3 is 14 residues long. The CDR3 here is CASSLAAGVDIQYF. The DNA of the CDR3 is TGTGCCAGCAGCTTAGCCGCAGGGGTGGACATTCAGTACTTC.